This T cell receptor (beta chain) originates from a study of cytomegalovirus exposure and HLA in healthy donors. Overall study context: Unique TCRs from HLA-typed donors, 65 million to 85 million of them, were held in an early data release.

The PCR made use of 60 Vbeta and 13 Jbeta primers. Generated by immunoSEQ multiplex PCR, the TCRdb table keeps only in-frame clones and is missing some. The profile covers over 200,000 clones, with more than 75% appearing a single time and 1.3% taken by the ten largest. Points from the study as a whole: Investigators reported approximately 150 TCR beta chains as tied to cytomegalovirus. For cytomegalovirus status, the classifier reportedly gave diagnoses with high specificity and sensitivity.

On this clone: Its target is not known.

This clonotype originated in a human donor in good health. The sequenced material came from PBMCs.

The CDR3 DNA reads TGTGCCAGCAGTTACTCGCAGGCTCCGTTGACTGAAGCTTTCTTT. Amino acid sequence: CASSYSQAPLTEAFF. The V gene is TRBV6-5, the J gene TRBJ1-1; no definite D call. In germline, CDR1 is MNHEY, CDR2 SVGAGI. Trimming left V 0 bases short and J 5 bases short, with 13 bases between. CDR3 length equals 15 residues.